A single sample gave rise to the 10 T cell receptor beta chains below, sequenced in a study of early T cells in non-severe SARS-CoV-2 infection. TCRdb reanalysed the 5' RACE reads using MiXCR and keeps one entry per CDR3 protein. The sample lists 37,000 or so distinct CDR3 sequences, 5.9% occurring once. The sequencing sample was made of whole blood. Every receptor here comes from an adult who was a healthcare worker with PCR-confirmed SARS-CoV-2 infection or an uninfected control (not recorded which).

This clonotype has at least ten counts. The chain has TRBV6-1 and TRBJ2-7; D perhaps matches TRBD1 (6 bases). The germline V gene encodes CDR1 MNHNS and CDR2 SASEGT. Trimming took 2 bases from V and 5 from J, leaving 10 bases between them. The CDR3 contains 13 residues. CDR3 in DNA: TGTGCCAGCAGTGAACCGGACAGTAACGAGCAGTACTTC. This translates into CASSEPDSNEQYF.

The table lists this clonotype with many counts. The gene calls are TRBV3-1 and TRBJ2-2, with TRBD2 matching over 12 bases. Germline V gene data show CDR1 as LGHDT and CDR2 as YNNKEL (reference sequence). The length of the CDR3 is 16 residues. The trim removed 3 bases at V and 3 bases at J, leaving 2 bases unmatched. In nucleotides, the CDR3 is TGTGCCAGCAGCCAGGGACTAGCGGGCCACACCGGGGAGCTGTTTTTT. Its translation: CASSQGLAGHTGELFF.

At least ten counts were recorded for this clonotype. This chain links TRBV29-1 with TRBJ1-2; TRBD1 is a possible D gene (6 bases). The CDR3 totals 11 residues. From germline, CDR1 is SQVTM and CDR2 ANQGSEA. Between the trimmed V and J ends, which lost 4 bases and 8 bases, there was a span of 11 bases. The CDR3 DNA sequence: TGCAGCGTTGGGGGGGCCGAGGGCTACACCTTC. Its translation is CSVGGAEGYTF.

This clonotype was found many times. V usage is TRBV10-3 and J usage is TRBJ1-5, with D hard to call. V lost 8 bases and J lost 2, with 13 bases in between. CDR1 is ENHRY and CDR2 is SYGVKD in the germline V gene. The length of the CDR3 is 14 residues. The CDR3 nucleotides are TGTGCCATCTCTAAGGAATGGGGCAATCAGCCCCAGCATTTT. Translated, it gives CAISKEWGNQPQHF.

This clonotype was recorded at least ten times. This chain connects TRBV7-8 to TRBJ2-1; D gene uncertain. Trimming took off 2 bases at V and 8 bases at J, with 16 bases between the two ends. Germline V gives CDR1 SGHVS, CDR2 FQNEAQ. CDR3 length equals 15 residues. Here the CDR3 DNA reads TGTGCCAGCAGCTTATTGGGCGGTAAAGGCGATGAGCAGTTCTTC. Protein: CASSLLGGKGDEQFF.

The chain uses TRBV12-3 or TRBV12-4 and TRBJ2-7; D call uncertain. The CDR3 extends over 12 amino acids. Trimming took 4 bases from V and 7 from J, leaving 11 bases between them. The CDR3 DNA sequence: TGTGCCAGCAGTTCTTATTCGTGGGAGCAGTACTTC. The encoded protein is CASSSYSWEQYF.

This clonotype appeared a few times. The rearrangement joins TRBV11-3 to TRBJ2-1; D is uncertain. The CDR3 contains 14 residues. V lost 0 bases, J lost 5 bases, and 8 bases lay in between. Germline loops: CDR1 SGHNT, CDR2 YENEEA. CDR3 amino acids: CASSLDSGNNEQFF. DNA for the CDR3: TGTGCCAGCAGCTTAGATTCAGGAAACAATGAGCAGTTCTTC.

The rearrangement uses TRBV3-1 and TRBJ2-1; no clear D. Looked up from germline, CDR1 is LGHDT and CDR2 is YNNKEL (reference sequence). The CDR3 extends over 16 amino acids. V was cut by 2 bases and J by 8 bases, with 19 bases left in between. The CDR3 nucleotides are TGTGCCAGCAGCCAACAGGCCCTGCCTCCATATGATGAGCAGTTCTTC. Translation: CASSQQALPPYDEQFF.

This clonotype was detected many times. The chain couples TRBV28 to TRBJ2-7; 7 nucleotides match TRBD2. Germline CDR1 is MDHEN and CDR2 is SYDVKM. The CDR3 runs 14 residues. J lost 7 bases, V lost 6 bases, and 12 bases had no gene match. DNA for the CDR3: TGTGCCAGCAGCCTCCCTGGTGGGAGGGTAGAGCAGTACTTC. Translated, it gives CASSLPGGRVEQYF.

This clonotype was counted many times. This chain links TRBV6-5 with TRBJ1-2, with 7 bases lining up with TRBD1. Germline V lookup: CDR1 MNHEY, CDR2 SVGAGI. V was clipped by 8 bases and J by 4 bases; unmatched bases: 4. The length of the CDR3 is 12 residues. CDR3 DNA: TGTGCCAGCGGTCCAGGGGGCTATGGCTACACCTTC. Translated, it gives CASGPGGYGYTF.